This TCR beta chain was identified during a study of T cell responses to AZD1222 COVID-19 vaccine (dated by TCRdb to the early 2020s). A note on the overall study: A total of just over 230 trial participants underwent TCR sequencing, of whom 207 received two doses of AZD1222 and some 26 received two doses of the MenACWY control vaccine. Trial participants were enrolled by age into subgroups of 18-55, 56-69 and 70-plus years, and around 150, 28 and 57 TCR-sequenced participants, respectively, were included in these subgroups. Overall study outcomes, separate from this receptor: In the small 56-69-year group, the increase in depth fell short of significance, most likely because of low power. Conclusions about previously exposed vaccinees were limited because only six AZD1222 recipients were SARS-CoV-2 seropositive at baseline. Reportedly, close to half of the unique spike-specific TCRs recognized epitopes lying outside the regions that are mutated in the B.1.351 and B.1.1.7 variants. Participants were mostly white British and included more females than males, and it was suggested by the authors that clonal diversity may have been underestimated. After two AZD1222 doses, spike-specific TCR breadth and depth were significantly higher than at day 0 and than in MenACWY recipients. The vaccine-associated CD4 TCRs covered the entire spike protein, and the dominant responses fell in regions 160-218 and 743-854. Because no samples from the day 14 peak response were available, repertoires could be characterized only after the peak T cell response.

The CDR3 regions of human TCRbeta chains were analyzed by immunosequencing. In the original analysis: Repertoire TCRs were checked for matches against a reference library of SARS-CoV-2-specific TCRs that had been generated using the MIRA antigen-specificity platform. Breadth meant the fraction of unique TCRs that were SARS-CoV-2-associated, whereas depth meant the fraction of total T cells that were SARS-CoV-2-associated. Using the MIRA data, each spike-specific TCR was mapped to the spike region that the TCR reacts to and placed in a CD4 or CD8 class. Log10-transformed breadth and depth values were compared by one-way ANOVA with Sidak's multiple comparisons tests. Here the immuneACCESS table is served through TCRdb, limited to in-frame sequences with V and J called. Missing clones are a known gap in these copies; in checked studies unresolved V genes cover under half, and the rest lacks a known reason. V, J and clone size are those of that table, while D and trimming were read from the DNA. For this sample the table gives about 130,000 clones, of which 91% were detected only once. Clones ranked in the top ten supply 1.9% of the sample.

Measured from the cysteine to the phenylalanine, the CDR3 is 18 residues long. Only the CDR3 portion is preserved as DNA: 54 bases, with reading frame beginning at the first base. CDR1 and CDR2 were assigned from the germline V gene as LGHNA and YNFKEQ. For this chain, trimming is 1 base at the V end and 8 bases at the J end, and the number of junction bases without a gene match is 15. Notes on this clone: Its recognized antigen is unknown. The sample holds no much larger clone one base away, and base qualities are not on file.

Taken with the paper, the label for time point translates to: about 28 days (+/-7) after the second vaccine dose. Because spike-specific TCR depth and breadth did not differ between the two schedules, AZD1222 recipients who got a second dose at roughly 4 weeks were pooled with those who got a second dose at roughly 12 weeks. Vaccinee samples came from UK trials COV001 and COV002, including a single-blind randomized controlled phase 2/3 trial of AZD1222 (ChAdOx1 nCoV-19) in healthy adults. Trial participant PBMC samples were collected at day 0 and day 28 after the second dose for TCRbeta chain sequencing.

Sample: peripheral blood, taken 28 days after the second AZD1222 dose. The TCR was taken from an adult who received the AZD1222 COVID-19 vaccine. The chain employs TRBV4-2 and TRBJ2-3; the junction holds 10 bases that match TRBD2. The base sequence is TGTGCCAGCAGCCAAGGCGCCCGGGCTAGCGGGGGCGGGGGTACGCAGTATTTT. Its product reads: CASSQGARASGGGGTQYF.